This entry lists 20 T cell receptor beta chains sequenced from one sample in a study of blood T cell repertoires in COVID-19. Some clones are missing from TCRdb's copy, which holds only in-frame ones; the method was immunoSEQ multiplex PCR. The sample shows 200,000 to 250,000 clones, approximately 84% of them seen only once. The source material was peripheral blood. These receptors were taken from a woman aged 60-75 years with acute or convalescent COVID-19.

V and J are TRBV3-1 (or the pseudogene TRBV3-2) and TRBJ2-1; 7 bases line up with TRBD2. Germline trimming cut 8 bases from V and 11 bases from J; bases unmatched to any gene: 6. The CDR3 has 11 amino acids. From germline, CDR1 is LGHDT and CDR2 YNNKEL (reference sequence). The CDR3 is CASGERGQQFF. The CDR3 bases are TGTGCCAGCGGCGAGCGGGGCCAGCAGTTCTTC.

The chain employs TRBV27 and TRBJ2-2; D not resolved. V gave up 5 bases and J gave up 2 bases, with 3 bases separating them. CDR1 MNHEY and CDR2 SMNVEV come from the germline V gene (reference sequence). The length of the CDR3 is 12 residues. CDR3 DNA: TGTGCCAGCAGTCCAAACACCGGGGAGCTGTTTTTT. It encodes CASSPNTGELFF.

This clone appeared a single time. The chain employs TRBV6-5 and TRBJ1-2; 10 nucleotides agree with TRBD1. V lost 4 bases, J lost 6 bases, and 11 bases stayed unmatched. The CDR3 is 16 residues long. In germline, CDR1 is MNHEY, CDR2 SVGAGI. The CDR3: CASSSLTKDRGNGYTF. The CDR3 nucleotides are TGTGCCAGCAGTTCCCTAACCAAGGACAGGGGGAATGGCTACACCTTC.

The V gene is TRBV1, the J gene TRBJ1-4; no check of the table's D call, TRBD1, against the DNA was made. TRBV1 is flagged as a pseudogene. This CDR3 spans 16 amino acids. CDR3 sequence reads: CTSSQDGPLTNEKLFF. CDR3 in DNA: TGCACCAGCAGCCAAGATGGGCCGCTAACTAATGAAAAACTGTTTTTT.

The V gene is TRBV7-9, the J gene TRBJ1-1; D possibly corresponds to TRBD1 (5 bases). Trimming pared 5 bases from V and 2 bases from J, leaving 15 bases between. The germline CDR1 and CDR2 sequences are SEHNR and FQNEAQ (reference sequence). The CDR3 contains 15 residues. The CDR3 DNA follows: TGTGCCAGCAGCCTCCGCTCGACAGCAAACACTGAAGCTTTCTTT. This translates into CASSLRSTANTEAFF. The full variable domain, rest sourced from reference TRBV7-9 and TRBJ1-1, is DTGVSQNPRHKITKRGQNVTFRCDPISEHNRLYWYRQTLGQGPEFLTYFQNEAQLEKSRLLSDRFSAERPKGSFSTLEIQRTEQGDSAMYLCASSLRSTANTEAFFGQGTRLTVV.

In DNA, the CDR3 is TGTGCCAGCAGTTCGCCTCAGGCAGGGGGCCAAGAGACCCAGTACTTC. Translating gives CASSSPQAGGQETQYF. The chain employs TRBV28 and TRBJ2-5, with 7 bases that match TRBD1. This CDR3 comprises 16 residues. Germline V CDR1 and CDR2: MDHEN, SYDVKM. Trimming took 4 bases from V and 1 from J; bases not matched to a gene: 9. Drawing the rest from reference TRBV28 and TRBJ2-5, the complete variable domain is DVKVTQSSRYLVKRTGEKVFLECVQDMDHENMFWYRQDPGLGLRLIYFSYDVKMKEKGDIPEGYSVSREKKERFSLILESASTNQTSMYLCASSSPQAGGQETQYFGPGTRLLVL.

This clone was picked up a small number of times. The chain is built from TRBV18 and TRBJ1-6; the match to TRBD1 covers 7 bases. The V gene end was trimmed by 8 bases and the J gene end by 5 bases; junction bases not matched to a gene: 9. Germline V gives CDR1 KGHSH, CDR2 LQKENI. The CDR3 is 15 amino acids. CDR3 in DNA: TGTGCCAGCGGAGCCGGGACAGTCGATAATTCACCCCTCCACTTT. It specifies CASGAGTVDNSPLHF.

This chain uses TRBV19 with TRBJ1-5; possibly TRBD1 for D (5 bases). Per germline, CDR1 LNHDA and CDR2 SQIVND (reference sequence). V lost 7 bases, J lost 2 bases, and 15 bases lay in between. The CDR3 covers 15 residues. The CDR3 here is CASTPGGVGNQPQHF. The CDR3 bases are TGTGCCAGTACCCCGGGGGGAGTCGGCAATCAGCCCCAGCATTTT. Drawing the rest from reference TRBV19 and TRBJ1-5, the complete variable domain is DGGITQSPKYLFRKEGQNVTLSCEQNLNHDAMYWYRQDPGQGLRLIYYSQIVNDFQKGDIAEGYSVSREKKESFPLTVTSAQKNPTAFYLCASTPGGVGNQPQHFGDGTRLSIL.

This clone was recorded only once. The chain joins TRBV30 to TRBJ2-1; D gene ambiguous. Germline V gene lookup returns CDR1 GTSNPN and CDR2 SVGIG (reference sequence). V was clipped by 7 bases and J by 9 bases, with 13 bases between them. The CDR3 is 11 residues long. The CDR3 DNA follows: TGTGCCTTGAAAGATACGGGTGAGCAGTTCTTC. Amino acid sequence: CALKDTGEQFF. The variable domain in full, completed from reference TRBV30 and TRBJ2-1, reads SQTIHQWPATLVQPVGSPLSLECTVEGTSNPNLYWYRQAAGRGLQLLFYSVGIGQISSEVPQNLSASRPQDRQFILSSKKLLLSDSGFYLCALKDTGEQFFGPGTRLTVL.

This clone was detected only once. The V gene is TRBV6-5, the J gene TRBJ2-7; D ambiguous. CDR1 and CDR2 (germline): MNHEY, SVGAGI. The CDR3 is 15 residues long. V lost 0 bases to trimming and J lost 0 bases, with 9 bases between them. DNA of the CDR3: TGTGCCAGCAGTTACTCGGCACCTCACTCCTACGAGCAGTACTTC. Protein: CASSYSAPHSYEQYF.

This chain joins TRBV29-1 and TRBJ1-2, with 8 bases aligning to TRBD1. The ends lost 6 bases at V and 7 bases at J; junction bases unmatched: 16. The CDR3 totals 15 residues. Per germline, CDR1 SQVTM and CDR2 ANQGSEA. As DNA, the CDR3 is TGCAGCGTGACCAGAGAAGGACAGGGCCGTGGTGGCTACACCTTC. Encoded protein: CSVTREGQGRGGYTF.

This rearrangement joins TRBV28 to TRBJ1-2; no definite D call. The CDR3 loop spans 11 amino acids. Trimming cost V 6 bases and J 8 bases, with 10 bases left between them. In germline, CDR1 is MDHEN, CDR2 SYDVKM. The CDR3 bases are TGTGCCAGCAGCACTTTTGAGGGCTACACCTTC. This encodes CASSTFEGYTF.

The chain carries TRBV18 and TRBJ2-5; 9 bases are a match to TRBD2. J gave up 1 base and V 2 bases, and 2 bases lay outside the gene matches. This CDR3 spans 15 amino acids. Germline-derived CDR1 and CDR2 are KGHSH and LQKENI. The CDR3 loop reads CASSPTRGGQETQYF. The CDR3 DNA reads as TGTGCCAGCTCACCAACGCGGGGGGGCCAAGAGACCCAGTACTTC.

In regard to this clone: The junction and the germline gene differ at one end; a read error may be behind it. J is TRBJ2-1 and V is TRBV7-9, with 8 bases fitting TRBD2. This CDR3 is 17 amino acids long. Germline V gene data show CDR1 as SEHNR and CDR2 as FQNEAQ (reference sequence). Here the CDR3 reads CASSLGGGSTGHNEQFF. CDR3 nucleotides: TGTGCCAGCAGTTTAGGCGGGGGGAGTACAGGGCACAATGAGCAGTTCTTC.

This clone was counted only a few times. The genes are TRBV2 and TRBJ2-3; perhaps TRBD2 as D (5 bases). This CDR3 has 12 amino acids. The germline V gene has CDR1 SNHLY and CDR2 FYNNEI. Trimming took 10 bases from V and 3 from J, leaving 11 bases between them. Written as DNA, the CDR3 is TGTGCCACCCAGAGGGTGACAGATACGCAGTATTTT. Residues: CATQRVTDTQYF.

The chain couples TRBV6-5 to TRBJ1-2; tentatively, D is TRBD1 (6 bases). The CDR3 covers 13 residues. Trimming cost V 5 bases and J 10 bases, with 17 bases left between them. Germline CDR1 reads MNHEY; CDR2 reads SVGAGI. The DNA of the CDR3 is TGTGCCAGCAGTCTACGCCAGCAGGGGCTCTACACCTTC. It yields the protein CASSLRQQGLYTF.

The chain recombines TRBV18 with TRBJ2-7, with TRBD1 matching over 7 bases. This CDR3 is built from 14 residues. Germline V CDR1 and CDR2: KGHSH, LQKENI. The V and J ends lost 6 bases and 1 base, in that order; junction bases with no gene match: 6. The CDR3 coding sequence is TGTGCCAGCTCTCCTTCGACAGGGTCCTACGAGCAGTACTTC. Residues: CASSPSTGSYEQYF.

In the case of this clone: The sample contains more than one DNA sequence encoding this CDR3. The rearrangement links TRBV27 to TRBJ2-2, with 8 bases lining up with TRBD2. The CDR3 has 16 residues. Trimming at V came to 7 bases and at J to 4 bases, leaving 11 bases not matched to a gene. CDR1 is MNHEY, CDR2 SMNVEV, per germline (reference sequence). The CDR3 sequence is CASKAAGAASTGELFF. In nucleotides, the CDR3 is TGTGCCAGCAAGGCAGCGGGGGCCGCGAGCACCGGGGAGCTGTTTTTT.

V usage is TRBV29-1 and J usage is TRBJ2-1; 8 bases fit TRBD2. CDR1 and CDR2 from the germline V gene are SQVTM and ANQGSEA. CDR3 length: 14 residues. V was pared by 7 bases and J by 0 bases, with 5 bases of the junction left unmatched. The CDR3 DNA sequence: TGCAGCGGACGCGGGGGGAGCTCCTACAATGAGCAGTTCTTC. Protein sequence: CSGRGGSSYNEQFF.

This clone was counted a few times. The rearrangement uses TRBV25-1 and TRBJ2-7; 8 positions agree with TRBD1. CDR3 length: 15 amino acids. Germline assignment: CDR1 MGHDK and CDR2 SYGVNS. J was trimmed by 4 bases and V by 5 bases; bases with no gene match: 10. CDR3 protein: CASSTIGTGEYEQYF. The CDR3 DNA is TGTGCCAGCAGTACCATTGGGACAGGTGAGTACGAGCAGTACTTC.